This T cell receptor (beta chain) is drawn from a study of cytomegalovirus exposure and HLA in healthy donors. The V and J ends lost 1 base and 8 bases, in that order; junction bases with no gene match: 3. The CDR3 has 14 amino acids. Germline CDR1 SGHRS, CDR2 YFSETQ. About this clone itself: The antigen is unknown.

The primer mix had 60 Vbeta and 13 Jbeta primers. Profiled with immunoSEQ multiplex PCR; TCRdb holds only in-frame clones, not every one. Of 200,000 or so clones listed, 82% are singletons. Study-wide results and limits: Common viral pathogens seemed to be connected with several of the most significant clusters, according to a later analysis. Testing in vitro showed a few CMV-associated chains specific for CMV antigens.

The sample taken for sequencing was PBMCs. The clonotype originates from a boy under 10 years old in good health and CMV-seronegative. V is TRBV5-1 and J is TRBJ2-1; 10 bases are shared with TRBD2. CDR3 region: CASSLPSGGDEQFF. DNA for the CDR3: TGCGCCAGCAGCTTGCCTAGCGGGGGCGATGAGCAGTTCTTC.